The rows below give T cell receptor beta chains drawn from one sample of a study of T cells in Graves' hyperthyroidism and ophthalmopathy. TCRdb fed the multiplex PCR reads into MiXCR, producing one record per CDR3 protein. Altogether 300,000 to 350,000 distinct CDR3 sequences are present, around a sixth being singletons, with the ten largest covering roughly a sixth. Material: blood. The receptors shown here come from a middle-aged woman with Graves' ophthalmopathy. CDR3s include the opening cysteine and the closing phenylalanine or tryptophan. D genes are given only for firm matches. Clone size is stated in some rows and not others, as once, few, many or a class when expanded.

cdr3_nt: TGTGCCAGTAGTATAGCGAATCAGCCCCAGCATTTT
cdr3_aa: CASSIANQPQHF
j_call: TRBJ1-5
clone_size: many
d_call: NA
v_call: TRBV19

cdr3_nt: TGTGCCAGCAACATGGGCGGGGGGAATCAGCCCCAGCATTTT
cdr3_aa: CASNMGGGNQPQHF
j_call: TRBJ1-5
clone_size: NA
d_call: NA
v_call: TRBV6-1

cdr3_nt: TGCAGCGCTGAACAGGGTTCCTACGAGCAGTACTTC
cdr3_aa: CSAEQGSYEQYF
j_call: TRBJ2-7
clone_size: few
d_call: NA
v_call: TRBV29-1

cdr3_nt: TGTGCTTTGGAGGCCCAGCACGAGACCCCGGGCTCCTATGGCTACACCTTC
cdr3_aa: CALEAQHETPGSYGYTF
j_call: TRBJ1-2
clone_size: many
d_call: NA
v_call: TRBV30

cdr3_nt: TGTGCCAGTAGTATCGGCGGACAGGGGGCCTACGAGCAGTACTTC
cdr3_aa: CASSIGGQGAYEQYF
j_call: TRBJ2-7
clone_size: NA
d_call: TRBD1
v_call: TRBV19

cdr3_nt: TGTGCCACCAGTGATTCGGGGGGAGAGACCCAGTACTTC
cdr3_aa: CATSDSGGETQYF
j_call: TRBJ2-5
clone_size: many
d_call: TRBD2
v_call: TRBV24-1

cdr3_nt: TGCAGCGTTGCAGGGGCCACTGAAGCTTTCTTT
cdr3_aa: CSVAGATEAFF
j_call: TRBJ1-1
clone_size: NA
d_call: NA
v_call: TRBV29-1

cdr3_nt: TGTGCCAGCAGCTTGATCTTCGACTACTCCCAGCACGAGCAGTACTTC
cdr3_aa: CASSLIFDYSQHEQYF
j_call: TRBJ2-7
clone_size: many
d_call: NA
v_call: TRBV5-6

cdr3_nt: TGTGCCAGCAGTGGAACGGACTCGTCGAACACCGGGGAGCTGTTTTTT
cdr3_aa: CASSGTDSSNTGELFF
j_call: TRBJ2-2
clone_size: many
d_call: NA
v_call: TRBV28

cdr3_nt: TGTGCCAGCAGCCCTTCGGGGGGCAATCAGCCCCAGCATTTT
cdr3_aa: CASSPSGGNQPQHF
j_call: TRBJ1-5
clone_size: many
d_call: NA
v_call: TRBV18

cdr3_nt: TGTGCCAGCAGCCCCCCCCGGGGGGGGGCTAACACTGAAGCTTTCTTT
cdr3_aa: CASSPPRGGANTEAFF
j_call: TRBJ1-1
clone_size: many
d_call: NA
v_call: TRBV7-3

cdr3_nt: TGTGCCAGCAGCGAAGGACTAGCGGCGACCTACGAGCAGTACTTC
cdr3_aa: CASSEGLAATYEQYF
j_call: TRBJ2-7
clone_size: many
d_call: TRBD2
v_call: TRBV7-2

cdr3_nt: TGTGCCAGCAGTCCGGGATACTACAATGAGCAGTTCTTC
cdr3_aa: CASSPGYYNEQFF
j_call: TRBJ2-1
clone_size: NA
d_call: NA
v_call: TRBV28

cdr3_nt: TGTGCCAGCAGTGAACGGTCGGGTGGCTATGGCTACACCTTC
cdr3_aa: CASSERSGGYGYTF
j_call: TRBJ1-2
clone_size: NA
d_call: NA
v_call: TRBV6-1

cdr3_nt: TGTGCCAGCCTGACAGGGGGTAATCAGCCCCAGCATTTT
cdr3_aa: CASLTGGNQPQHF
j_call: TRBJ1-5
clone_size: many
d_call: TRBD1
v_call: TRBV28

cdr3_nt: TGTGCCAGCAGGCCGGGACATTATAATTCACCCCTCCACTTT
cdr3_aa: CASRPGHYNSPLHF
j_call: TRBJ1-6
clone_size: many
d_call: NA
v_call: TRBV28

cdr3_nt: TGTGCCAGCACCGCGGGCCCAAAGGAGGTGACCCAGTACTTC
cdr3_aa: CASTAGPKEVTQYF
j_call: TRBJ2-5
clone_size: many
d_call: NA
v_call: TRBV6-5

cdr3_nt: TGTGCCAGCAGTTACTCGATCGGTGGGGCTAGCTCCTACGAGCAGTACTTC
cdr3_aa: CASSYSIGGASSYEQYF
j_call: TRBJ2-7
clone_size: many
d_call: NA
v_call: TRBV6-5

cdr3_nt: TGCAGTGCTACCCCTTCCGCGGGTAACATCTACGAGCAGTACTTC
cdr3_aa: CSATPSAGNIYEQYF
j_call: TRBJ2-7
clone_size: many
d_call: NA
v_call: TRBV20-1

cdr3_nt: TGTGCCAGCAGCAGACCGGGGCTCCGGGACGAGCAGTACTTC
cdr3_aa: CASSRPGLRDEQYF
j_call: TRBJ2-7
clone_size: many
d_call: NA
v_call: TRBV27

cdr3_nt: TGTGCCAGCAGTTTAGCGGGCCACCTAGATCAGCCCCAGCATTTT
cdr3_aa: CASSLAGHLDQPQHF
j_call: TRBJ1-5
clone_size: many
d_call: NA
v_call: TRBV27

cdr3_nt: TGCAGCGTTGGGGGTCTGGGGGGTATCGGAGAGACCCAGTACTTC
cdr3_aa: CSVGGLGGIGETQYF
j_call: TRBJ2-5
clone_size: many
d_call: NA
v_call: TRBV29-1